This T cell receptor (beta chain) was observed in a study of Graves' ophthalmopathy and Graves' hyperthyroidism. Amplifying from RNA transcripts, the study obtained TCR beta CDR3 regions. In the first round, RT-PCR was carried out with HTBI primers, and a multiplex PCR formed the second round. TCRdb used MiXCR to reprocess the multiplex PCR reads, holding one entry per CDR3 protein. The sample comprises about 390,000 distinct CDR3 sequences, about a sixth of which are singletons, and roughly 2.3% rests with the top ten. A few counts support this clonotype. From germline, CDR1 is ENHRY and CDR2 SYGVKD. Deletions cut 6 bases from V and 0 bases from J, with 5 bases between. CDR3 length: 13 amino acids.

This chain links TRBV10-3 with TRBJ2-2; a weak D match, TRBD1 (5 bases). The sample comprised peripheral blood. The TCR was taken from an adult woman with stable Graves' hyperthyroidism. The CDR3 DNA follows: TGTGCCATCAGAGGGGCGAACACCGGGGAGCTGTTTTTT. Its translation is CAIRGANTGELFF.